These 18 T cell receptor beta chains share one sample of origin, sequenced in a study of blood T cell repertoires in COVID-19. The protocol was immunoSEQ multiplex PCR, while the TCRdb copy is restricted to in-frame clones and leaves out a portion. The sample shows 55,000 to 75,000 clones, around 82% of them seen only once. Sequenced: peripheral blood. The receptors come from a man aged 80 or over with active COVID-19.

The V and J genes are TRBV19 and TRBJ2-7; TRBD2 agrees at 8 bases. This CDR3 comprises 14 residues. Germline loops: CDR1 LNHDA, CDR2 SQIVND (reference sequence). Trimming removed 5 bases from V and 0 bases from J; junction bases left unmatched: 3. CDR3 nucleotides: TGTGCCAGTAGTCCCGCGGGAGGCTCCTACGAGCAGTACTTC. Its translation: CASSPAGGSYEQYF.

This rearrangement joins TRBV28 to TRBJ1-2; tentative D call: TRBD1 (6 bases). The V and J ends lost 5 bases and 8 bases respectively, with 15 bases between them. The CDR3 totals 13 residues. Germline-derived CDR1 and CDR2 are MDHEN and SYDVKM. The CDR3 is CASSPSDREGYTF. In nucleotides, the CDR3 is TGTGCCAGCAGTCCTTCGGACAGAGAGGGCTACACCTTC.

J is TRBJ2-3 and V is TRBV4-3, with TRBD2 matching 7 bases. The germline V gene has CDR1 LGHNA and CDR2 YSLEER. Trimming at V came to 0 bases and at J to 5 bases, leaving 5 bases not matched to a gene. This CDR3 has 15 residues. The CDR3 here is CASSQEAGVRDTQYF. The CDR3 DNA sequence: TGCGCCAGCAGCCAAGAGGCGGGGGTGAGAGATACGCAGTATTTT.

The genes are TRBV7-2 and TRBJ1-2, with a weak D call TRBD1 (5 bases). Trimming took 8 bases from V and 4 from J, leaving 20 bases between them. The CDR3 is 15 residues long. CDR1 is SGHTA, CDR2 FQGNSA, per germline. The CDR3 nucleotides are TGTGCCAGCGACCCGGGACCGGGGGGGGGCTATGGCTACACCTTC. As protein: CASDPGPGGGYGYTF.

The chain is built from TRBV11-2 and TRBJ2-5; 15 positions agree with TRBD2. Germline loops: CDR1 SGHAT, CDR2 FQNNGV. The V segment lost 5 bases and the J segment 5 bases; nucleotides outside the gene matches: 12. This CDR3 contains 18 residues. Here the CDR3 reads CASSDIGLAGGPFETQYF. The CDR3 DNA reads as TGTGCCAGCAGCGACATTGGACTAGCGGGAGGGCCTTTCGAGACCCAGTACTTC.

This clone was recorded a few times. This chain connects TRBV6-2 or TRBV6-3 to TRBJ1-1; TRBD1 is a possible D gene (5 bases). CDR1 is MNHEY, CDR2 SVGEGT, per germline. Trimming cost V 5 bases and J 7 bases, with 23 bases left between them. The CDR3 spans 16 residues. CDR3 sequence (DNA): TGTGCCAGCAGTACCCTCCCGACAGTGTCTATCGTTGAAGCTTTCTTT. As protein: CASSTLPTVSIVEAFF.

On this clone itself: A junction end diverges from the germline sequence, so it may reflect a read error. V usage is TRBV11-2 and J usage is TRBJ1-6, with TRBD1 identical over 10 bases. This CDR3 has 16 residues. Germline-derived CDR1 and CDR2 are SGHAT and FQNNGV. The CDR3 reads CASSLAVDRGNLPLHF. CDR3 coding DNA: TGTGCCAGCAGCTTAGCCGTGGACAGGGGGAATTTACCCCTCCACTTT.

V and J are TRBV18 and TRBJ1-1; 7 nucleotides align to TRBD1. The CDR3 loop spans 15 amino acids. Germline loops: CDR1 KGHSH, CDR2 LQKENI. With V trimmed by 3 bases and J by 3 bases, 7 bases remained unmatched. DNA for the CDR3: TGTGCCAGCTCACCGATACAGGGGAAGGACACTGAAGCTTTCTTT. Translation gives CASSPIQGKDTEAFF.

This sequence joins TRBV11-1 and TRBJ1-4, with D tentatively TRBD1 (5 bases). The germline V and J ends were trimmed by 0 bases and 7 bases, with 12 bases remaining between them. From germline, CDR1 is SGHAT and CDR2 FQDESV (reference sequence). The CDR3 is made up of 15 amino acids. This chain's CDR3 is CASSLAGARGEKLFF. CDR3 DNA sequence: TGTGCCAGCAGCTTAGCAGGGGCCCGCGGTGAAAAACTGTTTTTT.

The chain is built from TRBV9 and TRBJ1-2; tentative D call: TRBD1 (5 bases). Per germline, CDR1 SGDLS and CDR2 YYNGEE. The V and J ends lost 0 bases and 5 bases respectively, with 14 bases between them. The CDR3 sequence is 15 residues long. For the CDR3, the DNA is TGTGCCAGCAGCGTAGCTCAGGGTCGCGGTTATGGCTACACCTTC. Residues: CASSVAQGRGYGYTF.

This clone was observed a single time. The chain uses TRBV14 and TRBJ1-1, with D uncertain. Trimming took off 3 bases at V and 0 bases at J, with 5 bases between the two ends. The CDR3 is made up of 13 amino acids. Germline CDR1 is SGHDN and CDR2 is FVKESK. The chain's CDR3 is CASSQGVNTEAFF. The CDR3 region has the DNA TGTGCCAGCAGCCAGGGAGTGAACACTGAAGCTTTCTTT.

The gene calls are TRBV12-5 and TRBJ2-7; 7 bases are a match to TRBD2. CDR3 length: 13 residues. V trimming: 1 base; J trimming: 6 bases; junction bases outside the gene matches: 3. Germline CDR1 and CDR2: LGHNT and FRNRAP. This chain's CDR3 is CASGLAGGGEQYF. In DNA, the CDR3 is TGTGCTAGTGGTTTGGCGGGGGGTGGCGAGCAGTACTTC.

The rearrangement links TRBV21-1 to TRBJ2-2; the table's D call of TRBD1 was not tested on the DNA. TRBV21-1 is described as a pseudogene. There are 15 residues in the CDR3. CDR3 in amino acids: CASSNRDRETGELFF. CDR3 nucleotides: TGTGCCAGCAGCAACCGGGACAGGGAGACCGGGGAGCTGTTTTTT.

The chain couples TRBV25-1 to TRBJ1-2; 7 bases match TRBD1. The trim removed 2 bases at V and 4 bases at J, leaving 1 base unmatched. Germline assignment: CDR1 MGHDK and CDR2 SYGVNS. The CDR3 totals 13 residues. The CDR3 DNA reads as TGTGCCAGCAGTGAAAGGACAGGCTATGGCTACACCTTC. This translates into CASSERTGYGYTF.

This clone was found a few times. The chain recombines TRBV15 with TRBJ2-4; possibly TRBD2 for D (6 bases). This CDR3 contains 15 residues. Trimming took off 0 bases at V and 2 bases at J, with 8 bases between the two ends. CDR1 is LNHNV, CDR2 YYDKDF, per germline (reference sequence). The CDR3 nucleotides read TGTGCCACCAGCAGAGAGCGGGGTTCCAAAAACATTCAGTACTTC. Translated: CATSRERGSKNIQYF. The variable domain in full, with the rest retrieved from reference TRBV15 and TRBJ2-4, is DAMVIQNPRYQVTQFGKPVTLSCSQTLNHNVMYWYQQKSSQAPKLLFHYYDKDFNNEADTPDNFQSRRPNTSFCFLDIRSPGLGDTAMYLCATSRERGSKNIQYFGAGTRLSVL.

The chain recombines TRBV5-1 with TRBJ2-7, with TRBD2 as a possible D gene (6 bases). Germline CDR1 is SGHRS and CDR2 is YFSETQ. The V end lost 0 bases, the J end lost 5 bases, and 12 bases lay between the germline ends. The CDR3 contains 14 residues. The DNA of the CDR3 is TGCGCCAGCAGCTTGGATGGAGGGATCGACGAGCAGTACTTC. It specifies CASSLDGGIDEQYF.

CDR3 loop: CASSQEFQNSPLHF. The CDR3 DNA follows: TGCGCCAGCAGCCAAGAATTCCAGAATTCACCCCTCCACTTT. The rearrangement links TRBV4-3 to TRBJ1-6; no definite D call. CDR3 length: 14 amino acids. Trimming removed 0 bases from V and 7 bases from J, with 7 bases in between. Germline CDR1 is LGHNA and CDR2 is YSLEER.

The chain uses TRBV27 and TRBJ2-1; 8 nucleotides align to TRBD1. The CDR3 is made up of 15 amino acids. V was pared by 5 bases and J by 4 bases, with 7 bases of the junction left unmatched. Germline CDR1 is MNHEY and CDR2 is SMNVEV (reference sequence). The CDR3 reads CASSLDRGVYNEQFF. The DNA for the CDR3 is TGTGCCAGCAGTCTAGACAGGGGAGTTTACAATGAGCAGTTCTTC.